This T cell receptor beta chain emerged from a study of OX40 agonist ivuxolimab in advanced cancers. Background on the study: From roughly 23 to 85 years was the age range, with a mean of around 60 years, and nearly 85% were male. Findings and caveats of the study: At 0.1 to 3.0 mg/kg, CD4+ and CD8+ blood T cells expanded clonally by week 6.

As to this clone: Antigen specificity is unknown.

Trimming removed 4 bases at V and 0 bases at J, with 7 bases between. The germline gives CDR1 MNHEY, CDR2 SVGAGI. CDR3 length equals 14 residues. With baseline, cycle 4 day 1, and cycle 7 day 1 as timepoints, blood was sampled. Clones were sequenced by immunoSEQ multiplex PCR, and TCRdb holds only the in-frame ones, with some missing. The sample consists of over 65,000 clones, 80% to 95% of them appearing once. The receptor comes from an adult with an advanced solid tumor such as melanoma, head and neck, liver or kidney cancer. The material sequenced was CD4+ or CD8+ T cells sorted from blood, taken in a trial of the OX40 agonist ivuxolimab. The chain couples TRBV6-5 to TRBJ1-5; D ambiguous. CDR3 DNA sequence: TGTGCCAGCAGTTTTACGGATAGCAATCAGCCCCAGCATTTT. Amino acids: CASSFTDSNQPQHF.